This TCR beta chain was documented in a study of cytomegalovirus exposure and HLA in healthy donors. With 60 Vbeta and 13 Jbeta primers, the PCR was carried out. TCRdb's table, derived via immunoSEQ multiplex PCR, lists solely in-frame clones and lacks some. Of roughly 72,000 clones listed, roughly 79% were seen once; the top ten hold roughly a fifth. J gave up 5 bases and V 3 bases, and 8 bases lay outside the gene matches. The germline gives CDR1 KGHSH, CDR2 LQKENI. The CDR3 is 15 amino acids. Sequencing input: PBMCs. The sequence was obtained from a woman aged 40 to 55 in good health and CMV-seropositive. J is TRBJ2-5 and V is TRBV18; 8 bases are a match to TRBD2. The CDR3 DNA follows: TGTGCCAGCTCACCGGTAGCGGGACCAGGGGAGACCCAGTACTTC. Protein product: CASSPVAGPGETQYF.